One T cell receptor beta chain is described in this entry. This sample stems from a study of blood T cell repertoires in COVID-19. Across the study: The United States, Italy and Spain were the sources of the acute and convalescent COVID-19 samples. PBMCs, B-cell-depleted T cells, or T cells provided the cDNA or gDNA that made up the material.

Original processing methods: Amplification from reference gene primers served as the basis for estimated nucleated cell counts. The data were produced by immunoSEQ multiplex PCR, yet TCRdb's version contains in-frame clones alone and is incomplete. D and trimming come from the DNA, and the V and J calls and clone size come from that table. The sample lists just under 90,000 clones, around nine tenths seen once, with about 2.7% in the top ten. V was clipped by 5 bases and J by 12 bases, with 17 bases between them. This CDR3 has 13 residues. Source material: peripheral blood. This clonotype was obtained from a woman aged 80 or over with acute or convalescent COVID-19. J is TRBJ2-1 and V is TRBV12-3 or TRBV12-4; D not resolved. The CDR3 region has the DNA TGTGCCAGCAGTCCTACCGCGATAGCTTGGCAGTTCTTC. As protein: CASSPTAIAWQFF.